The 21 T cell receptor beta chains reported below all come from one sample, sequenced in a study of shared clonotypes between healthy human individuals. Naive CD8 cells lacked CD45RO, underwent positive selection for CCR7 and left out terminally differentiated effector memory CD45RA+ cells. The data were produced by immunoSEQ multiplex PCR, yet TCRdb's version contains in-frame clones alone and is incomplete. Here the sample spans around 2,100,000 clones, about 95% being singletons. The sequenced sample was naive CD8+ T cells sorted from blood. These receptors were collected from a man between 18 and 29 years old in good health.

This clone was seen only once. This sequence joins TRBV19 and TRBJ1-2; D gene unclear. The CDR3 totals 15 residues. Germline CDR1 and CDR2: LNHDA and SQIVND (reference sequence). The V end lost 5 bases, the J end lost 7 bases, and 20 bases lay between the germline ends. CDR3 loop: CASSSGGAGDLGYTF. Written as DNA, the CDR3 is TGTGCCAGTAGTTCGGGTGGTGCAGGCGATCTTGGCTACACCTTC. The complete variable domain, with remaining parts taken from reference TRBV19 and TRBJ1-2, reads DGGITQSPKYLFRKEGQNVTLSCEQNLNHDAMYWYRQDPGQGLRLIYYSQIVNDFQKGDIAEGYSVSREKKESFPLTVTSAQKNPTAFYLCASSSGGAGDLGYTFGSGTRLTVV.

The V gene is TRBV4-1, the J gene TRBJ1-2; D may be TRBD1 (5 bases). From germline, CDR1 is MGHRA and CDR2 YSYEKL. The V end was cut by 1 base, the J end by 4 bases, with 13 bases between. The CDR3 is 15 amino acids. Here the CDR3 DNA reads TGCGCCAGCAGCCAAGTCATTGGGGGAATCTATGGCTACACCTTC. This sequence encodes CASSQVIGGIYGYTF.

The J gene is TRBJ1-6, the V gene TRBV14; D might be TRBD1 (5 bases). The V end lost 4 bases, the J end lost 14 bases, and 15 bases lay between the germline ends. This CDR3 region has 13 residues. The germline CDR1 and CDR2 sequences are SGHDN and FVKESK. CDR3 in DNA: TGTGCCAGCAGCCCCTCTCAGGGTGTGTCCCTCCACTTT. Its protein is CASSPSQGVSLHF.

V usage is TRBV5-8 and J usage is TRBJ2-2, with TRBD1 identical over 7 bases. Germline V lookup: CDR1 SGHTS, CDR2 YDEGEE. J lost 6 bases, V lost 4 bases, and 12 bases had no gene match. The CDR3 runs 16 residues. DNA of the CDR3: TGTGCCAGCAGCACCGACAGGGAAGCGGTGGCCGGGGAGCTGTTTTTT. Translation gives CASSTDREAVAGELFF.

J is TRBJ2-7 and V is TRBV14, with 7 bases lining up with TRBD1. The CDR3 loop spans 16 amino acids. The V and J ends lost 0 bases and 2 bases, in that order; junction bases with no gene match: 7. CDR1 and CDR2 (germline): SGHDN, FVKESK. The CDR3 bases are TGTGCCAGCAGCCAAGATACAGGGGCCTTCCCCTACGAGCAGTACTTC. This translates into CASSQDTGAFPYEQYF.

The V call is TRBV4-1, the J call TRBJ1-2, with 10 bases that match TRBD1. The CDR3 covers 15 residues. Unmatched junction bases numbered 7, after V lost 1 base and J lost 8 bases. CDR1 and CDR2 (germline): MGHRA, YSYEKL. This CDR3 is CASSQGQTGGEGYTF. The DNA of the CDR3 is TGCGCCAGCAGCCAAGGACAGACAGGGGGCGAAGGCTACACCTTC.

The genes are TRBV28 and TRBJ2-1, with unresolved D. CDR1 and CDR2 from the germline V gene are MDHEN and SYDVKM. The V and J ends lost 4 bases and 5 bases respectively, with 6 bases between them. There are 12 residues in the CDR3. The DNA of the CDR3 is TGTGCCAGCAGTTCACGAGACAATGAGCAGTTCTTC. This sequence encodes CASSSRDNEQFF.

The CDR3 region has the DNA TGTGCCAGCAGATCCGGACAGGGACCCCAAGAGACCCAGTACTTC. Amino acid sequence: CASRSGQGPQETQYF. V and J are TRBV7-9 and TRBJ2-5, with 8 nucleotides matching TRBD1. Per the germline V gene, CDR1 is SEHNR and CDR2 is FQNEAQ (reference sequence). V lost 6 bases, J lost 1 base, and 7 bases stayed unmatched. The CDR3 loop spans 15 amino acids.

The chain carries TRBV28 and TRBJ2-3; TRBD1 or TRBD2 may be the D gene (6 bases each). Per germline, CDR1 MDHEN and CDR2 SYDVKM. The V end was cut by 6 bases, the J end by 2 bases, with 12 bases between. The CDR3 totals 14 residues. CDR3 sequence (DNA): TGTGCCAGCAGAGGGGGGTCGTTCACAGATACGCAGTATTTT. It yields the protein CASRGGSFTDTQYF.

The chain employs TRBV7-6 and TRBJ2-3; D gene unclear. The CDR3 is 13 residues long. Germline CDR1 reads SGHVS; CDR2 reads FNYEAQ. V gave up 1 base and J gave up 4 bases, with 6 bases separating them. The CDR3 nucleotides read TGTGCCAGCAGCTTAGAGGTGGCAGATACGCAGTATTTT. Its protein product is CASSLEVADTQYF.

This chain joins TRBV4-1 and TRBJ1-2; TRBD1 aligns across 7 bases. V dropped 2 bases and J dropped 6; count of bases not matched to a gene: 6. Germline CDR1 MGHRA, CDR2 YSYEKL. This CDR3 contains 14 residues. The CDR3 protein is CASSQITGEHGYTF. In nucleotides, the CDR3 is TGCGCCAGCAGCCAAATTACAGGGGAACATGGCTACACCTTC.

This rearrangement joins TRBV27 to TRBJ2-2, with D perhaps matching TRBD1 (6 bases). Germline CDR1 MNHEY, CDR2 SMNVEV (reference sequence). The CDR3 extends over 15 amino acids. V lost 1 base and J lost 4, with 10 bases in between. The CDR3 protein is CASSLFTGPTGELFF. The CDR3 nucleotides are TGTGCCAGCAGTTTATTCACAGGGCCCACCGGGGAGCTGTTTTTT.

The chain has TRBV28 and TRBJ1-2, with TRBD1 identical over 7 bases. The germline V gene encodes CDR1 MDHEN and CDR2 SYDVKM. With V trimmed by 4 bases and J by 2 bases, 10 bases remained unmatched. This CDR3 has 16 residues. CDR3 nucleotides: TGTGCCAGCAGTTGGGCGGAGGGGGCGAAGAACTATGGCTACACCTTC. It encodes CASSWAEGAKNYGYTF.

The sample holds one count of this clone. This chain joins TRBV6-1 and TRBJ2-6, with no clear D. This CDR3 is built from 15 residues. In germline, CDR1 is MNHNS, CDR2 SASEGT. V lost 5 bases, J lost 4 bases, and 12 bases lay in between. The CDR3 DNA reads TGTGCCAGCAGTTTGATGTCGGAAGGGGCCAACGTCCTGACTTTC. Residues: CASSLMSEGANVLTF.

V and J are TRBV29-1 and TRBJ2-2; the D call may be TRBD1 or TRBD2 (6 bases each). CDR3 length equals 12 residues. The germline gives CDR1 SQVTM, CDR2 ANQGSEA. V was clipped by 7 bases and J by 8 bases, with 14 bases between them. CDR3 bases: TGCAGCGGTGAGGGGGGTGCAGGGGAGCTGTTTTTT. Protein sequence: CSGEGGAGELFF.

The chain employs TRBV9 and TRBJ2-7; weak D call: TRBD1 (5 bases). V lost 3 bases and J lost 0, with 10 bases in between. Looked up from germline, CDR1 is SGDLS and CDR2 is YYNGEE. CDR3 length: 14 amino acids. The CDR3 loop is CASSATAFSYEQYF. As DNA, the CDR3 is TGTGCCAGCAGCGCGACAGCTTTCTCCTACGAGCAGTACTTC.

DNA for the CDR3: TGTGCCAGCATCTACCGATCCTCTTCCTACGAGCAGTACTTC. This gives the protein CASIYRSSSYEQYF. The chain is built from TRBV6-6 and TRBJ2-7, with no clear D. V was clipped by 7 bases and J by 1 base, with 14 bases between them. Germline V gene data show CDR1 as MNHNY and CDR2 as SVGAGI (reference sequence). The CDR3 is 14 amino acids.

The rearrangement links TRBV5-1 to TRBJ2-3, with 13 nucleotides matching TRBD2. This CDR3 is 17 amino acids long. J lost 6 bases, V lost 4 bases, and 11 bases had no gene match. Germline CDR1 and CDR2: SGHRS and YFSETQ. CDR3 in amino acids: CASSPGLAGDLGDTQYF. DNA for the CDR3: TGCGCCAGCAGCCCTGGACTAGCGGGGGACCTGGGTGATACGCAGTATTTT.

V and J are TRBV7-9 and TRBJ2-7; D is uncertain. V was clipped by 5 bases and J by 3 bases, with 8 bases between them. Germline values: CDR1 SEHNR, CDR2 FQNEAQ (reference sequence). The CDR3 runs 12 residues. The CDR3 reads CASSPANYEQYF. The CDR3 DNA reads as TGTGCCAGCAGCCCGGCCAACTACGAGCAGTACTTC.

The chain uses TRBV7-9 and TRBJ2-3; D assignment may be TRBD1 or TRBD2 (5 bases each). Germline values: CDR1 SEHNR, CDR2 FQNEAQ (reference sequence). The CDR3 is 11 amino acids. Trimming removed 7 bases from V and 6 bases from J, with 8 bases in between. The CDR3 spells CASTEGDTQYF. DNA for the CDR3: TGTGCCAGCACTGAGGGGGATACGCAGTATTTT.

The rearrangement uses TRBV6-1 and TRBJ1-1; D perhaps matches TRBD1 (6 bases). This CDR3 is 16 amino acids long. Germline V gene data show CDR1 as MNHNS and CDR2 as SASEGT. Trimming removed 0 bases from V and 0 bases from J, with 11 bases in between. CDR3 coding DNA: TGTGCCAGCAGTGAAGCGCATCGGGGGCTGAACACTGAAGCTTTCTTT. This translates into CASSEAHRGLNTEAFF.